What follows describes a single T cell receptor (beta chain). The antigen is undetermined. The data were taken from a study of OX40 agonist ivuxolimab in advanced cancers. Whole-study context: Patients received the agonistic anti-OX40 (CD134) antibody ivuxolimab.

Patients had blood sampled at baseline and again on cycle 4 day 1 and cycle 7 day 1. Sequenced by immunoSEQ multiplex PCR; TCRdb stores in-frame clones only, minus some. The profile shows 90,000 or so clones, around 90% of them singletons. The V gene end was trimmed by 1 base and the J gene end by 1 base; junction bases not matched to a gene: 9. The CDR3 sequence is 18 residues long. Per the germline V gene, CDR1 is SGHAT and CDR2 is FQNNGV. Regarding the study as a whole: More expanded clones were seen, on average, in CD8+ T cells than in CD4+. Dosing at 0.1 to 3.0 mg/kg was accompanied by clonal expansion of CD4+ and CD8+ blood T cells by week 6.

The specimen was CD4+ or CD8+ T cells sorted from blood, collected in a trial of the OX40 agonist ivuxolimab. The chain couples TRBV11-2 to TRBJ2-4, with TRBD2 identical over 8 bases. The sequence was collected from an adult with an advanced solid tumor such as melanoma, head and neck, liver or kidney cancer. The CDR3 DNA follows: TGTGCCAGCAGCTTAGGCCGCGGGGGGCAACGGGCCAAAAACATTCAGTACTTC. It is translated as CASSLGRGGQRAKNIQYF. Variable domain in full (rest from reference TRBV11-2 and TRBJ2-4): EAGVAQSPRYKIIEKRQSVAFWCNPISGHATLYWYQQILGQGPKLLIQFQNNGVVDDSQLPKDRFSAERLKGVDSTLKIQPAKLEDSAVYLCASSLGRGGQRAKNIQYFGAGTRLSVL.